This is a list of T cell receptor beta chains from one sample in a study of identical twins. TCRdb redid the calling of the 5' RACE reads with MiXCR, one entry per CDR3 protein. Of some 790,000 distinct CDR3 sequences listed, around a sixth are singletons. These data also featured in a second study, about T cells expressing NK-cell markers.

Sequenced material: PBMCs. These receptors all come from a woman in her late teens or twenties in good health. Both conserved end residues are part of each CDR3. The D gene is left open where the match is weak.

TRBJ2-7 | TRBV6-5 | NA | CASSYSSGVEQYF
TRBJ2-5 | TRBV9 | TRBD2 | CASSTRGLAGQETQYF
TRBJ2-1 | TRBV5-1 | NA | CASSRGTTYNEQFF
TRBJ2-1 | TRBV20-1 | NA | CSAREPPREQFF
TRBJ1-4 | TRBV5-5 | TRBD1 | CASSFNRGGEKLFF
TRBJ2-1 | TRBV7-3 | NA | CASSLQSGRASYNEQFF
TRBJ2-2 | TRBV14 | NA | CASSQYARGAGELFF
TRBJ2-3 | TRBV11-2 | NA | CASSLRGDTDTQYF
TRBJ2-5 | TRBV12-3/TRBV12-4 | NA | CASSFQGVGAQYF
TRBJ2-1 | TRBV4-1 | NA | CASSQHPSGSYNEQFF
TRBJ2-2 | TRBV7-6 | TRBD2 | CASSLGLASTGELFF
TRBJ2-2 | TRBV7-8 | TRBD2 | CASSLQGGRAEVYGELFF
TRBJ2-1 | TRBV12-3/TRBV12-4 | TRBD2 | CASSTGTSNLVEQFF
TRBJ2-7 | TRBV7-9 | NA | CARSLMLGLGEQYF
TRBJ2-3 | TRBV29-1 | NA | CSVEVGHTDTQYF
TRBJ2-1 | TRBV20-1 | TRBD2 | CSARRGLAVYNEQFF
TRBJ2-1 | TRBV24-1 | NA | CATSDGNQAGSYNEQFF
TRBJ1-2 | TRBV7-9 | NA | CASRQEDKAYGYTF
TRBJ2-1 | TRBV30 | NA | CAWTPWAYNEQFF
TRBJ2-7 | TRBV15 | NA | CATSRDRAHEQYF
TRBJ2-4 | TRBV4-1 | NA | CASSQVRKNIQYF
TRBJ1-3 | TRBV5-1 | TRBD1 | CASSLDLTGTGNTIYF
TRBJ2-5 | TRBV7-2 | TRBD1 | CASSLVGTGGQETQYF
TRBJ2-7 | TRBV15 | NA | CATSRDLGRRYEQYF
TRBJ1-2 | TRBV20-1 | TRBD1 | CSARGTTGGGERGYTF
TRBJ2-3 | TRBV4-2 | TRBD1 | CASSQDPGGGTDTQYF
TRBJ1-2 | TRBV4-2 | TRBD1 | CASRLQGSVAGYGYTF
TRBJ2-7 | TRBV20-1 | TRBD1 | CSANEGQGTYEQYF
TRBJ2-1 | TRBV7-2 | NA | CASSLVRPYNEQFF
TRBJ1-1 | TRBV6-2/TRBV6-3 | NA | CASTDSINTEAFF
TRBJ2-1 | TRBV9 | TRBD2 | CASSQAGGPSEQFF
TRBJ2-5 | TRBV20-1 | NA | CSASNEQGQETQYF
TRBJ2-1 | TRBV6-4 | TRBD2 | CASRRTSGGAGEQFF
TRBJ2-1 | TRBV18 | NA | CASSPQSGEGQFF
TRBJ2-3 | TRBV4-3 | NA | CASSPGVGRRYTDTQYF
TRBJ1-1 | TRBV20-1 | NA | CSARDLRNTEAFF
TRBJ2-7 | TRBV7-2 | NA | CASSLALLTVKHYEQYF
TRBJ1-3 | TRBV12-3/TRBV12-4 | NA | CATPHISGNTIYF
TRBJ2-5 | TRBV9 | NA | CASSVGGYQETQYF